This passage covers 21 T cell receptor beta chains from one sample sequenced in a study of Graves' ophthalmopathy and Graves' hyperthyroidism. CDR3 regions of TCR beta were amplified from RNA transcripts. After a first-round RT-PCR with HTBI primers, a second-round multiplex PCR was run. TCRdb fed the multiplex PCR reads into MiXCR, producing one record per CDR3 protein. The sample lists over a million distinct CDR3 sequences, about two fifths occurring once. The material sequenced was peripheral blood or thyroid tissue (not recorded which). Receptors were obtained from an adult man with Graves' hyperthyroidism.

This clonotype has ten or more counts. The genes are TRBV12-3 or TRBV12-4 and TRBJ2-7, with D maybe TRBD1 (5 bases). The CDR3 runs 12 residues. Trimming left V 6 bases short and J 5 bases short, with 11 bases between. The chain's CDR3 is CASSPRANEQYF. In DNA form, the CDR3 reads TGTGCCAGCAGCCCCAGGGCAAACGAGCAGTACTTC.

This clonotype was observed a handful of times. The V gene is TRBV6-1, the J gene TRBJ2-5; TRBD2 is a possible D gene (6 bases). CDR3 length: 14 amino acids. CDR1 is MNHNS, CDR2 SASEGT, per germline. V lost 9 bases and J lost 5, with 19 bases in between. The CDR3 loop is CASNRKGGGETQYF. CDR3 in DNA: TGTGCCAGTAATCGCAAGGGAGGCGGGGAGACCCAGTACTTC.

This clonotype was counted ten times or more. J is TRBJ1-5 and V is TRBV10-2, with a weak D call TRBD1 (6 bases). This CDR3 region has 15 residues. V lost 5 bases and J 6 bases, leaving 17 bases between the germline ends. Germline V gene sequence: CDR1 WSHSY, CDR2 SAAADI. DNA of the CDR3: TGCGCCAGCAGTCCCCGGGACACACCCGGTCAGCCCCAGCATTTT. Its translation is CASSPRDTPGQPQHF.

In this sample, this clonotype turned up many times. The V and J genes are TRBV6-5 and TRBJ1-2; 9 bases map to TRBD1. Germline trimming cut 6 bases from V and 4 bases from J; bases unmatched to any gene: 6. The CDR3 runs to 14 residues. The germline CDR1 and CDR2 sequences are MNHEY and SVGAGI. This CDR3 reads CASRLDRGIYGYTF. CDR3 in DNA: TGTGCCAGCAGGCTGGACAGGGGTATCTATGGCTACACCTTC.

V usage is TRBV7-9 and J usage is TRBJ1-2, with 8 bases lining up with TRBD1. The CDR3 is made up of 15 amino acids. Germline CDR1 SEHNR, CDR2 FQNEAQ (reference sequence). V gave up 7 bases and J gave up 4 bases; unmatched junction bases: 11. This CDR3 is CASTERTGFAYGYTF. The CDR3 DNA follows: TGTGCCAGCACGGAGCGGACAGGGTTTGCCTATGGCTACACCTTC.

With regard to this clonotype: It may be a read error: a sequence one base away is much more abundant. The chain is built from TRBV19 and TRBJ2-5; no reliable D call. The CDR3 extends over 14 amino acids. Trimming took off 6 bases at V and 0 bases at J, with 11 bases between the two ends. Per germline, CDR1 LNHDA and CDR2 SQIVND (reference sequence). Here the CDR3 reads CASSLQHDQETQYF. DNA of the CDR3: TGTGCCAGTAGCTTACAGCACGACCAAGAGACCCAGTACTTC. The variable domain in full, with the rest retrieved from reference TRBV19 and TRBJ2-5, is DGGITQSPKYLFRKEGQNVTLSCEQNLNHDAMYWYRQDPGQGLRLIYYSQIVNDFQKGDIAEGYSVSREKKESFPLTVTSAQKNPTAFYLCASSLQHDQETQYFGPGTRLLVL.

This clonotype occurred many times. The chain recombines TRBV7-8 with TRBJ1-6; D gene uncertain. V lost 5 bases, J lost 8 bases, and 10 bases lay in between. Per the germline V gene, CDR1 is SGHVS and CDR2 is FQNEAQ. CDR3 size: 13 residues. The CDR3 protein is CASSPYMDSPLHF. The CDR3 region has the DNA TGTGCCAGCAGCCCGTACATGGATTCACCCCTCCACTTT.

This clonotype showed up many times. The rearrangement joins TRBV2 to TRBJ2-5, with a weak D call TRBD2 (6 bases). This CDR3 is built from 14 residues. Trimming stripped 5 bases from V and 5 bases from J, with 15 bases between. The germline CDR1 and CDR2 sequences are SNHLY and FYNNEI. In DNA, the CDR3 is TGTGCCAGCAGTCTCCTAGCGATGGAGGAGACCCAGTACTTC. Amino acids: CASSLLAMEETQYF.

The chain has TRBV5-1 and TRBJ1-6, with D uncertain. CDR1 and CDR2 (germline): SGHRS, YFSETQ. The CDR3 has 18 amino acids. Trimming stripped 0 bases from V and 0 bases from J, with 13 bases between. The CDR3 protein is CASSLVAGQSSYNSPLHF. In DNA form, the CDR3 reads TGCGCCAGCAGCTTGGTGGCAGGCCAGAGCTCCTATAATTCACCCCTCCACTTT.

The genes are TRBV30 and TRBJ1-2, with D tentatively TRBD1 (6 bases). The CDR3 has 13 residues. From germline, CDR1 is GTSNPN and CDR2 SVGIG (reference sequence). Trimming cost V 3 bases and J 4 bases, with 12 bases left between them. The CDR3 nucleotides are TGTGCCTGGAGCTACAGGGAGTCCTATGGCTACACCTTC. Translating gives CAWSYRESYGYTF.

The gene calls are TRBV7-2 and TRBJ2-5, with a tentative D call TRBD2 (6 bases). With 5 bases removed from V and 5 bases from J, the gap between germline ends came to 12 bases. Germline-derived CDR1 and CDR2 are SGHTA and FQGNSA. The CDR3 has 13 amino acids. The CDR3 region is CASSGGSLETQYF. The CDR3 region has the DNA TGTGCCAGCAGCGGGGGGTCCCTTGAGACCCAGTACTTC. Combining the CDR3 with reference TRBV7-2 and TRBJ2-5 gives the whole variable domain GAGVSQSPSNKVTEKGKDVELRCDPISGHTALYWYRQSLGQGLEFLIYFQGNSAPDKSGLPSDRFSAERTGGSVSTLTIQRTQQEDSAVYLCASSGGSLETQYFGPGTRLLVL.

This clonotype came up many times. This chain links TRBV6-6 with TRBJ2-5; the match to TRBD2 covers 13 bases. Looked up from germline, CDR1 is MNHNY and CDR2 is SVGAGI (reference sequence). V shed 5 bases, J shed 5 bases, and the junction held 5 bases outside the gene matches. This CDR3 is 15 amino acids long. CDR3 protein: CASSTSGGATETQYF. CDR3 in DNA: TGTGCCAGCAGTACTAGCGGGGGGGCTACTGAGACCCAGTACTTC.

This clonotype was seen many times. CDR3 region: CASSLDPGRNQPQHF. Here the CDR3 DNA reads TGTGCCAGCAGCTTGGATCCCGGACGCAATCAGCCCCAGCATTTT. The chain uses TRBV5-5 and TRBJ1-5; D call uncertain. This CDR3 contains 15 residues. V dropped 0 bases and J dropped 2 bases, with 9 bases sitting between them. Per germline, CDR1 SGHKS and CDR2 YYEKEE (reference sequence).

This sequence joins TRBV12-3 or TRBV12-4 and TRBJ2-7; maybe TRBD1 (6 bases). The CDR3 is made up of 13 amino acids. The V gene lost 4 bases and the J gene lost 4 bases, with 11 bases spanning the gap. CDR3 coding DNA: TGTGCCAGCAGTTGGGGGCAGGTGTACGAGCAGTACTTC. It encodes CASSWGQVYEQYF.

This clonotype was seen ten or more times. This chain connects TRBV10-2 to TRBJ2-5, with TRBD2 matching over 13 bases. Trimming cost V 4 bases and J 3 bases; bases outside gene matches: 2. CDR3 size: 15 residues. The germline V gene has CDR1 WSHSY and CDR2 SAAADI. This CDR3 reads CASSAGLAGEETQYF. The CDR3 DNA sequence: TGCGCCAGCAGTGCCGGACTAGCGGGAGAAGAGACCCAGTACTTC.

V is TRBV10-2 and J is TRBJ1-2; no firm D call. V lost 2 bases and J lost 4, with 8 bases in between. This CDR3 region has 13 residues. CDR1 is WSHSY, CDR2 SAAADI, per germline. CDR3 sequence: CASSEPDVYGYTF. The CDR3 DNA reads as TGCGCCAGCAGTGAGCCGGACGTCTATGGCTACACCTTC.

This clonotype was picked up one time. V gene TRBV10-3 combines with J gene TRBJ2-3, with 7 nucleotides matching TRBD2. The J segment lost 7 bases and the V segment lost 3 bases, leaving 7 bases of the junction unmatched. The germline V gene encodes CDR1 ENHRY and CDR2 SYGVKD. This CDR3 is 14 amino acids long. CDR3 amino acids: CAISETTSPYTQYF. For the CDR3, the DNA is TGTGCCATCAGTGAAACGACTAGCCCTTATACGCAGTATTTT.

This clonotype was seen repeatedly, ten times or more. This sequence joins TRBV6-5 and TRBJ2-5; possibly TRBD2 for D (5 bases). The germline CDR1 and CDR2 sequences are MNHEY and SVGAGI. The CDR3 length is 14 residues. The V end lost 5 bases, the J end lost 5 bases, and 15 bases lay between the germline ends. CDR3 sequence reads: CASSTPPERETQYF. In nucleotides, the CDR3 is TGTGCCAGCAGTACCCCGCCGGAGCGGGAGACCCAGTACTTC.

As for this clonotype: A read error is possible here, since a much larger clone lies one base away. The chain joins TRBV7-2 to TRBJ1-6; D gene unclear. CDR1 and CDR2 from the germline V gene are SGHTA and FQGNSA. This CDR3 contains 14 residues. The CDR3 protein is CVSSLNNDNSPLHF. CDR3 DNA sequence: TGTGTCAGCAGCTTGAACAATGATAATTCACCCCTCCACTTT.

This chain links TRBV9 with TRBJ1-5, with D perhaps TRBD1 (6 bases). This CDR3 is 14 amino acids long. CDR1 is SGDLS and CDR2 is YYNGEE in the germline V gene. V was shortened by 6 bases and J by 5 bases, with 15 bases between the two germline ends. The CDR3 nucleotides read TGTGCCAGCACCCCTTGGGGGGCAGATCAGCCCCAGCATTTT. It is translated as CASTPWGADQPQHF. The entire variable domain, with the rest obtained from reference TRBV9 and TRBJ1-5, is as follows: DSGVTQTPKHLITATGQRVTLRCSPRSGDLSVYWYQQSLDQGLQFLIQYYNGEERAKGNILERFSAQQFPDLHSELNLSSLELGDSALYFCASTPWGADQPQHFGDGTRLSIL.

This sequence joins TRBV2 and TRBJ1-4, with a tentative D call TRBD1 (5 bases). The CDR3 covers 16 residues. The V gene lost 6 bases and the J gene lost 0 bases, with 14 bases spanning the gap. Germline CDR1 reads SNHLY; CDR2 reads FYNNEI. CDR3 protein: CASSPGTVSTNEKLFF. The CDR3 DNA reads as TGTGCCAGCAGCCCCGGGACCGTATCAACTAATGAAAAACTGTTTTTT.